This T cell receptor (beta chain) is drawn from a study of chemoradiotherapy in HPV16-positive cancers. Study in general: Functional T-cell assays on a couple of HPV16-positive patients' cells defined candidate HPV-specific clones and common TCR motifs. Notes on the study in general: The functional HPV-specific definition rests on just a couple of HPV16-positive patients. Candidate HPV-specific clones and E7-related TCR motifs grew in tumor during treatment.

The CDR3 length is 16 residues. The germline gives CDR1 MNHEY, CDR2 SVGAGI. Trimming cost V 0 bases and J 6 bases; bases outside gene matches: 5. The repertoire was sequenced with immunoSEQ multiplex PCR; TCRdb's copy has only in-frame clones and lacks some. The sample consists of fewer than 6,500 clones, 75% to 95% of them appearing once. About this clone itself: Its specificity is unknown.

V and J are TRBV6-5 and TRBJ2-2; 9 bases are a match to TRBD1. The receptor comes from a human donor with HPV-associated anogenital cancer. Sequenced material: blood, taken from a patient who underwent chemoradiotherapy. The CDR3 region has the DNA TGTGCCAGCAGTTACTCCACAGGGGGCTGGTCCGGGGAGCTGTTTTTT. It is translated as CASSYSTGGWSGELFF.